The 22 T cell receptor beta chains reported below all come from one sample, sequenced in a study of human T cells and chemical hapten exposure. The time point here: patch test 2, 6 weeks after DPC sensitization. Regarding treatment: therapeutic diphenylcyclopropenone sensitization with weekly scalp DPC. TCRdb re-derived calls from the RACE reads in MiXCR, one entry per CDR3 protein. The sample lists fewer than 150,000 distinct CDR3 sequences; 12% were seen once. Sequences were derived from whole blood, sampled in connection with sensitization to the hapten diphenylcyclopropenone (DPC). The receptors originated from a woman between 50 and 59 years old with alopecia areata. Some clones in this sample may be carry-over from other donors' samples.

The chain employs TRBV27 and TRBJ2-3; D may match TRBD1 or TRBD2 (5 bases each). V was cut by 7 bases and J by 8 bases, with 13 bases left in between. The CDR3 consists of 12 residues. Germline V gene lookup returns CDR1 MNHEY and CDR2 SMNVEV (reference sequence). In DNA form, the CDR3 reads TGTGCCAGCAAACGGACTGGGGCTACGCAGTATTTT. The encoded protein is CASKRTGATQYF.

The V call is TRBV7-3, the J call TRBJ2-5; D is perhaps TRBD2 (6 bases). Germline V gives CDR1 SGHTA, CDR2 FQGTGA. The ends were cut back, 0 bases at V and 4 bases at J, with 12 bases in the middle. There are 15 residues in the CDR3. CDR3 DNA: TGTGCCAGCAGCTTAACTCCGGGGGTGCGAGAGACCCAGTACTTC. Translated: CASSLTPGVRETQYF.

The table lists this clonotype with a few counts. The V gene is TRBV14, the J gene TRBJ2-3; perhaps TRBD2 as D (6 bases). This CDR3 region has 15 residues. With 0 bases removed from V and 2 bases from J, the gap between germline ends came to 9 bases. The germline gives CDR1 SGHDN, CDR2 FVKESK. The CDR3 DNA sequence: TGTGCCAGCAGCCAAGAGGACTACTTCACAGATACGCAGTATTTT. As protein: CASSQEDYFTDTQYF.

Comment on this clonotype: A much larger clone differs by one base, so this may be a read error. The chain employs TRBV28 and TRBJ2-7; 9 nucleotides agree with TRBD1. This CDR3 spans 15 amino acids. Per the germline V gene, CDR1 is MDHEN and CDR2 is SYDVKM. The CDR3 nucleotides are TGTACCAGCAGTTTAGGAGGACAGGGGCAGGGGGAGCAGTACTTC. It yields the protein CTSSLGGQGQGEQYF.

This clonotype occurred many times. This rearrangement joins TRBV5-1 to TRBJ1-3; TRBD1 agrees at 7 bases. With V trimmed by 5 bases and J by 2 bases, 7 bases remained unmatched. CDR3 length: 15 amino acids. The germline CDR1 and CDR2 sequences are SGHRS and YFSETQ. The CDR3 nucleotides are TGCGCCAGCAGACATGACAGGGCGGCTGGAAACACCATATATTTT. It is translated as CASRHDRAAGNTIYF. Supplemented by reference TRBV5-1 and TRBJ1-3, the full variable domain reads KAGVTQTPRYLIKTRGQQVTLSCSPISGHRSVSWYQQTPGQGLQFLFEYFSETQRNKGNFPGRFSGRQFSNSRSEMNVSTLELGDSALYLCASRHDRAAGNTIYFGEGSWLTVV.

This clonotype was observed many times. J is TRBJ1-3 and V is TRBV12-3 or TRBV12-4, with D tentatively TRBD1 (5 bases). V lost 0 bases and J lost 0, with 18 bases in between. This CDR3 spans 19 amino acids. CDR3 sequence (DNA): TGTGCCAGCAGTTTAGCCCTAGGGGCAGGAACTATCTCTGGAAACACCATATATTTT. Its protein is CASSLALGAGTISGNTIYF.

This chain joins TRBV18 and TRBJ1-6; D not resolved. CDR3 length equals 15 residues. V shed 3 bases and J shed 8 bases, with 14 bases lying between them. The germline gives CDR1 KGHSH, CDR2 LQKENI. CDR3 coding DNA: TGTGCCAGCTCACCCCAAGCCGATTCGGATTCACCCCTCCACTTT. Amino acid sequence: CASSPQADSDSPLHF. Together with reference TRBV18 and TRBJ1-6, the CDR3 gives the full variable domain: NAGVMQNPRHLVRRRGQEARLRCSPMKGHSHVYWYRQLPEEGLKFMVYLQKENIIDESGMPKERFSAEFPKEGPSILRIQQVVRGDSAAYFCASSPQADSDSPLHFGNGTRLTVT.

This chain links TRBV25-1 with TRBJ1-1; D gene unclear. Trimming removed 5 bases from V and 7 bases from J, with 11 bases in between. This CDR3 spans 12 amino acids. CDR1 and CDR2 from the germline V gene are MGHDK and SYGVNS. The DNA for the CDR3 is TGTGCCAGCAGTTACGGCCGGGGTGAAGCTTTCTTT. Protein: CASSYGRGEAFF.

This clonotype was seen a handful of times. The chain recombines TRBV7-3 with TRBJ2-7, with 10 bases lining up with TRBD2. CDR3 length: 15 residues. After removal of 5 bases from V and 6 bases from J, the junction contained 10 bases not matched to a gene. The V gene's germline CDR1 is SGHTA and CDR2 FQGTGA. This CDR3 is CASSKLAGPKTEQYF. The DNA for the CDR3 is TGTGCCAGCAGCAAACTAGCGGGACCAAAGACCGAGCAGTACTTC.

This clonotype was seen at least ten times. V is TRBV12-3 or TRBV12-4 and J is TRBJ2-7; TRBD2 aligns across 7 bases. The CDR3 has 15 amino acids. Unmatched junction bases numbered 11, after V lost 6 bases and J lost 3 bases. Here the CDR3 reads CASSRGTTPYYEQYF. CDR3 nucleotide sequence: TGTGCCAGCAGCCGGGGGACTACTCCCTACTACGAGCAGTACTTC.

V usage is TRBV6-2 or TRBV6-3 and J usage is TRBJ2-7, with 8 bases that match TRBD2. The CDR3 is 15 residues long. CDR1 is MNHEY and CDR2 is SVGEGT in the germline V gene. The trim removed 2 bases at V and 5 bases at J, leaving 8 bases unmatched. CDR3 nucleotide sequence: TGTGCCAGCAGTTACCGACGGGAGGGAAGCAACGAGCAGTACTTC. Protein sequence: CASSYRREGSNEQYF.

CDR3 region: CATSDRATYEQYF. For the CDR3, the DNA is TGTGCCACCAGTGATAGGGCCACCTACGAGCAGTACTTC. The V call is TRBV24-1, the J call TRBJ2-7; D remains unclear. Trimming pared 3 bases from V and 2 bases from J, leaving 7 bases between. Germline V lookup: CDR1 KGHDR, CDR2 SFDVKD. CDR3 length: 13 amino acids.

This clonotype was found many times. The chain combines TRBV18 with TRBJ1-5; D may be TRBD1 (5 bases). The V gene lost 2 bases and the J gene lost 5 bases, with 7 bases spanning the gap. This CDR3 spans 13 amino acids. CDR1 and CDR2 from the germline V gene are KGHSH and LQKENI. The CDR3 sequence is CASSPGGDQPQHF. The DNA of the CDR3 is TGTGCCAGCTCACCAGGGGGGGATCAGCCCCAGCATTTT.

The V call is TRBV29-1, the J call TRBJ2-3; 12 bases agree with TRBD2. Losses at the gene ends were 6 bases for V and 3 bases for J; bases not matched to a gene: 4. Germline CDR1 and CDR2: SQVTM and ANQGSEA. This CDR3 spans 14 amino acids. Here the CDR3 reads CSVQTSGSTDTQYF. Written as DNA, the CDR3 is TGCAGCGTCCAGACTAGCGGGAGTACAGATACGCAGTATTTT.

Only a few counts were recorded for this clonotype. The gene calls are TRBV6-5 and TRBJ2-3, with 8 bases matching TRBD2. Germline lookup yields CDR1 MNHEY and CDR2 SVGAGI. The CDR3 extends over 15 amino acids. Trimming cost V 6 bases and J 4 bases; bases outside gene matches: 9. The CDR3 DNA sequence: TGTGCCAGCAGCTATAGCGGGGACAACGCAGATACGCAGTATTTT. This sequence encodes CASSYSGDNADTQYF.

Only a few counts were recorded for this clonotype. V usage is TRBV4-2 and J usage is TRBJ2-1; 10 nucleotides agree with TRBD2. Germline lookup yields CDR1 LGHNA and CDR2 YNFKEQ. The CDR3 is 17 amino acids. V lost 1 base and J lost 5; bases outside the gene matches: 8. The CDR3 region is CASSQGSRLAGDNEQFF. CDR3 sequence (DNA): TGTGCCAGCAGCCAAGGGAGCCGGCTAGCGGGAGACAATGAGCAGTTCTTC.

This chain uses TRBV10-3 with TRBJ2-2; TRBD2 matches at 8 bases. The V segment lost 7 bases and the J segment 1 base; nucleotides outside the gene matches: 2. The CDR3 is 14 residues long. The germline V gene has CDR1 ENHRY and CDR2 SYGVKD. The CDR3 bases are TGTGCCATCAATAGCGGGATGAACACCGGGGAGCTGTTTTTT. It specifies CAINSGMNTGELFF.

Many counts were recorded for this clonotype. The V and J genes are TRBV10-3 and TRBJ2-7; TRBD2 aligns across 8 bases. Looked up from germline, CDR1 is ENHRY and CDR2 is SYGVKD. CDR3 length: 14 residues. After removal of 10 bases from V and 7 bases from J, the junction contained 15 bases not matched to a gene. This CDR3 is CATGSAGGAREQYF. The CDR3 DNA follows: TGTGCCACCGGATCGGCGGGAGGAGCGAGGGAGCAGTACTTC.

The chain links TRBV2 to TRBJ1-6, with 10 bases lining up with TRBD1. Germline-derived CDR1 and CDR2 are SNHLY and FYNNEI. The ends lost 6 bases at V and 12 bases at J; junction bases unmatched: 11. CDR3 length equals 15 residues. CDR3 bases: TGTGCCAGCAGGAGGGACAGGGGAAGTTCCGGACCCCTCCACTTT. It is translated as CASRRDRGSSGPLHF.

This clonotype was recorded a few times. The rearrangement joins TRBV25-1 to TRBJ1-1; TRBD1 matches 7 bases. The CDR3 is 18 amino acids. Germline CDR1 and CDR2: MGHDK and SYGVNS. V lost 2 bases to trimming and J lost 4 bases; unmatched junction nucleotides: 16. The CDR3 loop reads CASSERSGTELRGTEAFF. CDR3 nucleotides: TGTGCCAGCAGTGAACGATCCGGGACAGAGTTGCGAGGCACTGAAGCTTTCTTT.

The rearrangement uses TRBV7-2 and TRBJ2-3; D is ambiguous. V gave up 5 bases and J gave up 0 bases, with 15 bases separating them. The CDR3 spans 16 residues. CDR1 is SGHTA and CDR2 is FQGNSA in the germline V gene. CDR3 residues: CASSHSPGSSTDTQYF. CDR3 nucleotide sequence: TGTGCCAGCAGCCATAGCCCGGGCTCTAGCACAGATACGCAGTATTTT. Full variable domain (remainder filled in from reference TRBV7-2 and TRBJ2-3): GAGVSQSPSNKVTEKGKDVELRCDPISGHTALYWYRQSLGQGLEFLIYFQGNSAPDKSGLPSDRFSAERTGGSVSTLTIQRTQQEDSAVYLCASSHSPGSSTDTQYFGPGTRLTVL.

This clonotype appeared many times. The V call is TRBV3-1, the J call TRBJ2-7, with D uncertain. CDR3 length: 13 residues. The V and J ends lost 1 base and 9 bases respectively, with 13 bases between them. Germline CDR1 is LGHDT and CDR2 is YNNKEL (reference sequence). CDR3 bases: TGTGCCAGCAGCCAAGCTCTGAACCCCGGGCAGTACTTC. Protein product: CASSQALNPGQYF.